The 26 T cell receptor beta chains presented below share a single source sample, sequenced in a study of T cell clonality in common variable immunodeficiency. The repertoire was sequenced with immunoSEQ multiplex PCR; TCRdb's copy has only in-frame clones and lacks some. The profile covers more than 35,000 clones, none occurring a single time. Source material: peripheral blood mononuclear cells. The receptors shown here come from a person between 18 and 75 years old in good health.

For this clone: The missing CDR3 end, 3 residues past where the read stops, is filled in from the germline J gene. V is TRBV11-1 and J is TRBJ2-1; D might be TRBD1 (5 bases). V lost 2 bases, J lost 0 bases, and 8 bases lay in between. The CDR3 extends over 15 amino acids. Per germline, CDR1 SGHAT and CDR2 FQDESV (reference sequence). The CDR3 sequence is CASSLFRDSYNEQFF. The CDR3 DNA, read in part, is TGTGCCAGCAGCTTATTCAGGGACTCCTACAATGAG.

This clone was detected ten times or more. The CDR3 end lies 3 residues beyond the end of the read and is filled in from the germline J gene. Other DNA sequences of this sample code for an identical CDR3. J is TRBJ1-1 and V is TRBV5-6; D is unclear. The CDR3 runs 13 residues. V lost 0 bases to trimming and J lost 1 base, with 4 bases between them. Germline V gives CDR1 SGHDT, CDR2 YYEEEE. The CDR3 loop reads CASSLVRNTEAFF. CDR3 DNA, as far as it was read: TGTGCCAGCAGCTTGGTCAGGAACACTGAA.

This clone was found many times. With the read ending 3 residues before the CDR3 end, the germline J gene is used to fill in that end. V and J are TRBV10-3 and TRBJ2-2; the D gene is possibly TRBD2 (5 bases). CDR1 and CDR2 from the germline V gene are ENHRY and SYGVKD. The ends were cut back, 7 bases at V and 3 bases at J, with 9 bases in the middle. This CDR3 contains 13 residues. CDR3 DNA, as far as it was read: TGTGCCATCAAGGTGCGGGACACCGGGGAG. Its protein product is CAIKVRDTGE. The whole CDR3 sequence reads CAIKVRDTGELFF.

This clone appeared many times. From the germline J gene comes the end of the CDR3, since the read stops 3 residues before it. V and J are TRBV5-4 and TRBJ1-1, with 8 bases matching TRBD1. With V trimmed by 2 bases and J by 1 base, 7 bases remained unmatched. Germline assignment: CDR1 SGHNT and CDR2 YYREEE (reference sequence). The CDR3 is 16 amino acids. This chain's CDR3 is CASSLTQGAGNTEAFF. Incomplete CDR3 DNA: TGTGCCAGCAGCTTAACTCAGGGGGCAGGGAACACTGAA.

This clone occurred many times. The read gets to within 3 residues of the CDR3 end, and the germline J gene fills in the rest. The rearrangement joins TRBV12-3 or TRBV12-4 to TRBJ1-2, with TRBD1 matching 7 bases. The CDR3 totals 16 residues. With V trimmed by 6 bases and J by 4 bases, 14 bases remained unmatched. CDR3 DNA, as far as it was read: TGTGCCAGCAGCCATCGACAGGGCCTAACCTTCTATGGC. It is translated as CASSHRQGLTFYG. The whole CDR3 protein reads CASSHRQGLTFYGYTF.

In its sample, this clone was seen many times. The read falls 3 residues short of the CDR3 end, and the missing part is taken from the germline J gene. The same CDR3 also results from other DNA sequences found in this sample. The chain has TRBV4-1 and TRBJ2-1; 12 nucleotides align to TRBD2. The germline gives CDR1 MGHRA, CDR2 YSYEKL. J lost 8 bases, V lost 5 bases, and 10 bases had no gene match. The CDR3 contains 16 residues. CDR3 DNA (partial): TGCGCCAGCAGCTCAAGAACTAGCGGGAGGAAGGATGAG. As protein: CASSSRTSGRKDE. The whole CDR3 protein is CASSSRTSGRKDEQFF.

In this sample, this clone turned up many times. The missing CDR3 end, 3 residues past where the read stops, is filled in from the germline J gene. The gene calls are TRBV9 and TRBJ2-6, with D possibly being TRBD2 (5 bases). The CDR3 runs 15 residues. Germline loops: CDR1 SGDLS, CDR2 YYNGEE. Trimming took 4 bases from V and 3 from J, leaving 11 bases between them. CDR3: CASSLRSGGANVLTF. The sequenced CDR3 bases are TGTGCCAGCAGCCTCCGAAGCGGTGGGGCCAACGTC.

The table lists this clone with many counts. The CDR3 is cut off 3 residues early in the read; its end comes from the germline J gene. V usage is TRBV5-1 and J usage is TRBJ2-1; 12 positions agree with TRBD2. J gave up 3 bases and V 2 bases, and 6 bases lay outside the gene matches. Germline assignment: CDR1 SGHRS and CDR2 YFSETQ. The CDR3 is made up of 17 amino acids. CDR3 bases read: TGCGCCAGCAGCTTTCGACTAGCGGGGGCCAACTACAATGAG. Protein product: CASSFRLAGANYNE. The whole CDR3 sequence is CASSFRLAGANYNEQFF.

This clone was observed at least ten times. The DNA read from the CDR3 is TGTGCCAGCAGCCCGAGGACATGGGATGGC. Its translation: CASSPRTWDG. The full CDR3 protein reads CASSPRTWDGYTF. The genes are TRBV14 and TRBJ1-2; D perhaps matches TRBD1 (5 bases). The CDR3 end lies 3 residues beyond the end of the read and is filled in from the germline J gene. V lost 4 bases and J lost 6, with 12 bases in between. CDR3 size: 13 residues. From germline, CDR1 is SGHDN and CDR2 FVKESK.

This clone was counted ten times or more. With the read ending 3 residues before the CDR3 end, the germline J gene is used to fill in that end. V usage is TRBV2 and J usage is TRBJ1-5; 9 positions agree with TRBD1. Germline V gene sequence: CDR1 SNHLY, CDR2 FYNNEI. After removal of 10 bases from V and 4 bases from J, the junction contained 11 bases not matched to a gene. The CDR3 extends over 15 amino acids. Incomplete CDR3 DNA: TGTGCCACTAGTGGACAGGGGATTAGTAATCAGCCC. The encoded protein is CATSGQGISNQP. The complete CDR3 reads CATSGQGISNQPQHF.

This clone was seen many times. The CDR3 goes on 3 residues after the read ends, and that part is filled in from the germline J gene. The rearrangement joins TRBV10-1 to TRBJ2-1; 7 bases are shared with TRBD2. V shed 9 bases and J 6 bases; nucleotides not matched to a gene: 14. The CDR3 loop spans 15 amino acids. Germline V lookup: CDR1 WNHNN, CDR2 SYGVQD (reference sequence). CDR3 bases read: TGCGCCAGGACGAAGCGGGAAACCATCGGCAATGAG. This gives the protein CARTKRETIGNE. The complete CDR3 protein is CARTKRETIGNEQFF.

This clone was recorded at least ten times. With the read ending 3 residues before the CDR3 end, the germline J gene is used to fill in that end. The chain combines TRBV6-2 or TRBV6-3 with TRBJ2-2; TRBD1 matches 9 bases. Looked up from germline, CDR1 is MNHEY and CDR2 is SVGEGT. The CDR3 is 15 residues long. After removal of 1 base from V and 5 bases from J, the junction contained 2 bases not matched to a gene. Incomplete CDR3 DNA: TGTGCCAGCAGTTACTTGGACAGGGGAACCGGGGAG. This encodes CASSYLDRGTGE. The full CDR3 sequence reads CASSYLDRGTGELFF.

This clone came up many times. The CDR3 end lies 3 residues beyond the end of the read and is filled in from the germline J gene. The chain couples TRBV4-1 to TRBJ1-1; no clear D. Germline V lookup: CDR1 MGHRA, CDR2 YSYEKL. CDR3 length equals 13 residues. Trimming took off 1 base at V and 1 base at J, with 4 bases between the two ends. The CDR3 DNA, read in part, is TGCGCCAGCAGCCAAGTGGCGAACACTGAA. It translates to CASSQVANTE. The entire CDR3 sequence reads CASSQVANTEAFF.

In the case of this clone: The read stops 3 residues short of the end of the CDR3; the missing end is completed from the germline J gene. J is TRBJ2-4 and V is TRBV7-9; D may be TRBD1 (5 bases). The CDR3 runs to 13 residues. Germline loops: CDR1 SEHNR, CDR2 FQNEAQ (reference sequence). The CDR3 loop is CASSLRGSYGQYF. The covered CDR3 bases are TGTGCCAGCAGCCTAAGGGGTTCGTATGGT.

This clone was found many times. The CDR3 end is not reached by the read, which stops 3 residues before it; the germline J gene fills it in. J is TRBJ1-2 and V is TRBV7-8; the match to TRBD1 covers 8 bases. The CDR3 sequence is 14 residues long. With V trimmed by 4 bases and J by 2 bases, 3 bases remained unmatched. Germline-derived CDR1 and CDR2 are SGHVS and FQNEAQ. The DNA read from the CDR3 is TGTGCCAGCAGCTCGACAGGGGCCAACTATGGC. Residues: CASSSTGANYG. The full-length CDR3 reads as CASSSTGANYGYTF.

Many counts were recorded for this clone. The sequenced fragment ends 3 residues before the CDR3 boundary, so the rest is inferred from the germline J gene. The chain combines TRBV19 with TRBJ2-3, with 11 bases lining up with TRBD2. The ends lost 7 bases at V and 4 bases at J; junction bases unmatched: 7. The CDR3 length is 15 residues. Germline V gene lookup returns CDR1 LNHDA and CDR2 SQIVND (reference sequence). The part of the CDR3 DNA that was read is TGTGCCAGTACCGCACTAGCGGGAGAAGCAGATACG. Its protein product is CASTALAGEADT. The entire CDR3 reads CASTALAGEADTQYF.

This clone was detected only a few times. The read comes to an end 3 residues before the CDR3 does, leaving the germline J gene to fill in the end. The chain is built from TRBV18 and TRBJ1-2; D uncertain. Per the germline V gene, CDR1 is KGHSH and CDR2 is LQKENI. There are 13 residues in the CDR3. Trimming left V 2 bases short and J 2 bases short, with 6 bases between. The CDR3: CASSPEANYGYTF. The part of the CDR3 DNA that was read is TGTGCCAGCTCACCAGAGGCCAACTATGGC. The whole variable domain, remainder taken from reference TRBV18 and TRBJ1-2, is NAGVMQNPRHLVRRRGQEARLRCSPMKGHSHVYWYRQLPEEGLKFMVYLQKENIIDESGMPKERFSAEFPKEGPSILRIQQVVRGDSAAYFCASSPEANYGYTFGSGTRLTVV.

This clone was recorded many times. The read terminates 3 residues before the CDR3 end, so the remaining end is supplied by the germline J gene. V usage is TRBV19 and J usage is TRBJ2-1, with 7 bases identical to TRBD2. The CDR3 has 15 amino acids. Germline V gene data show CDR1 as LNHDA and CDR2 as SQIVND (reference sequence). Losses at the gene ends were 5 bases for V and 2 bases for J; bases not matched to a gene: 6. CDR3 bases read: TGTGCCAGTAGTTTGGGCGGGGGTCCCTACAATGAG. The encoded protein is CASSLGGGPYNE. The entire CDR3 protein is CASSLGGGPYNEQFF.

About this clone: The missing CDR3 end, 3 residues past where the read stops, is filled in from the germline J gene. This chain links TRBV7-9 with TRBJ1-2, with D unresolved. CDR1 SEHNR and CDR2 FQNEAQ come from the germline V gene (reference sequence). The CDR3 loop spans 13 amino acids. The sequenced CDR3 bases are TGTGCCAGCAGACTAAAGACCGGTTCCCCC. Amino acid sequence: CASRLKTGSP. The whole CDR3 sequence is CASRLKTGSPYTF.

This clone was recorded at least ten times. The DNA ends 3 residues before the CDR3 does, and the rest of the CDR3 is filled in from the germline J gene. V gene TRBV7-8 combines with J gene TRBJ2-1, with 8 bases matching TRBD1. The CDR3 consists of 14 residues. The germline CDR1 and CDR2 sequences are SGHVS and FQNEAQ. V was pared by 6 bases and J by 6 bases, with 7 bases of the junction left unmatched. This chain's CDR3 is CASRRRGQGNEQFF. CDR3 DNA (partial): TGTGCCAGCAGGCGCAGGGGGCAAGGCAATGAG. Variable domain in full (rest from reference TRBV7-8 and TRBJ2-1): GAGVSQSPRYKVAKRGQDVALRCDPISGHVSLFWYQQALGQGPEFLTYFQNEAQLDKSGLPSDRFFAERPEGSVSTLKIQRTQQEDSAVYLCASRRRGQGNEQFFGPGTRLTVL.

This clone was recorded many times. The sequenced CDR3 bases are TGTGCCAGCAGTCTATATACAGCTAAA. Translation gives CASSLYTAK. The entire CDR3 protein reads CASSLYTAKAFF. The J gene is TRBJ1-1, the V gene TRBV6-2 or TRBV6-3; no definite D call. The CDR3 extends 3 residues past the end of the read, so its final part is completed from the germline J gene. Per the germline V gene, CDR1 is MNHEY and CDR2 is SVGEGT. The CDR3 is 12 amino acids.

Concerning this clone: The CDR3 end is not reached by the read, which stops 3 residues before it; the germline J gene fills it in. This rearrangement joins TRBV5-1 to TRBJ2-1; 7 nucleotides align to TRBD2. The CDR3 loop spans 14 amino acids. The J segment lost 6 bases and the V segment lost 0 bases, leaving 3 bases of the junction unmatched. Germline CDR1 SGHRS, CDR2 YFSETQ. Partial CDR3 DNA: TGCGCCAGCAGCTTGGGACTAGCATCCAATGAG. It yields the protein CASSLGLASNE. The full CDR3 protein reads CASSLGLASNEQFF.

The sample holds many counts of this clone. The CDR3 here is CASSQPGQGWDTQYF. CDR3 DNA, as far as it was read: TGCGCCAGCAGTCAACCGGGACAGGGGTGGGATACG. V usage is TRBV23-1 and J usage is TRBJ2-3, with 10 bases lining up with TRBD1. The CDR3 end lies 3 residues beyond the end of the read and is filled in from the germline J gene. TRBV23-1 has ORF status, its function being uncertain. The CDR3 runs to 15 residues. After removal of 2 bases from V and 6 bases from J, the junction contained 5 bases not matched to a gene.

In its sample, this clone was seen a few times. The junction departs from the called germline gene at one end, perhaps through a read error. The read ends 3 residues before the CDR3 terminus; that terminus is restored from the germline J gene. This chain links TRBV5-1 with TRBJ1-6; tentative D call: TRBD1 (6 bases). Germline V gene data show CDR1 as SGHRS and CDR2 as YFSETQ. This CDR3 spans 16 amino acids. CDR3 sequence: CASSLGQGFYSSPLHF. The part of the CDR3 DNA that was read is TGCGCCAGCAGCTTGGGGCAGGGGTTTTATAGTTCACCC.

This clone was counted ten times or more. The read ends 3 residues early relative to the CDR3; the germline J gene fills the gap. The J gene is TRBJ2-1, the V gene TRBV6-2 or TRBV6-3; 8 positions agree with TRBD2. Germline trimming cut 0 bases from V and 3 bases from J; bases unmatched to any gene: 1. Germline assignment: CDR1 MNHEY and CDR2 SVGEGT. The CDR3 runs 15 residues. The DNA read from the CDR3 is TGTGCCAGCAGTTACTCGGCGGGAGGCTACAATGAG. It is translated as CASSYSAGGYNE. The whole CDR3 protein reads CASSYSAGGYNEQFF.

This clone was counted at least ten times. The CDR3 extends 3 residues past the end of the read, so its final part is completed from the germline J gene. The rearrangement joins TRBV19 to TRBJ2-7; a possible D gene is TRBD2 (5 bases). Looked up from germline, CDR1 is LNHDA and CDR2 is SQIVND (reference sequence). Trimming took off 4 bases at V and 0 bases at J, with 10 bases between the two ends. This CDR3 region has 14 residues. CDR3: CASSNPGSSYEQYF. CDR3 bases read: TGTGCCAGTAGTAATCCGGGGAGCTCCTACGAG.